This T cell receptor beta chain was identified in a study of Ad26.COV2.S vaccination and SARS-CoV-2 variants. Treatment described: roughly 20 received Ad26.COV2.S at low or high dose, single or two shots; about 5 received placebo; per-sample allocation not given. Repertoires come from day 63 after the first vaccine or placebo injection. The method was immunoSEQ multiplex PCR; TCRdb's version includes in-frame clones alone and lacks a portion of them. The sample shows roughly 380,000 clones, around 87% of them seen only once. Sequenced material: peripheral blood, taken in a trial of Ad26.COV2.S vaccine versus placebo. The clonotype was recovered from a person between 18 and 65 years old who received the Ad26.COV2.S COVID-19 vaccine or a placebo.

DNA of the CDR3: TGTGCCAGCAGTGAAGCGCCCGCAGGGGGCGCGGGATATGGCTACACCTTC. Translating gives CASSEAPAGGAGYGYTF. The V call is TRBV6-1, the J call TRBJ1-2; TRBD1 matches 8 bases. Looked up from germline, CDR1 is MNHNS and CDR2 is SASEGT. The CDR3 totals 17 residues. V lost 0 bases, J lost 5 bases, and 11 bases stayed unmatched.